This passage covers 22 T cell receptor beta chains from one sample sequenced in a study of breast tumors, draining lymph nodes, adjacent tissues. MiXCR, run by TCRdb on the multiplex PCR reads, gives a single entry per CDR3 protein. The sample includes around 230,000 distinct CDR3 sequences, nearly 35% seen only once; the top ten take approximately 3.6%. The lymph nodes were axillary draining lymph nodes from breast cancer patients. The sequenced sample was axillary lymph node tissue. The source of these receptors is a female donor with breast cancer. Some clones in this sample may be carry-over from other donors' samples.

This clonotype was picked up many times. The CDR3 coding sequence is TGCGCCAGCAGCCCCGGGCAGGGGGGCACCTACGAGCAGTACTTC. Encoded protein: CASSPGQGGTYEQYF. This chain uses TRBV5-1 with TRBJ2-7, with a tentative D call TRBD1 (7 bases). Per germline, CDR1 SGHRS and CDR2 YFSETQ. CDR3 size: 15 residues. V was shortened by 4 bases and J by 2 bases, with 16 bases between the two germline ends.

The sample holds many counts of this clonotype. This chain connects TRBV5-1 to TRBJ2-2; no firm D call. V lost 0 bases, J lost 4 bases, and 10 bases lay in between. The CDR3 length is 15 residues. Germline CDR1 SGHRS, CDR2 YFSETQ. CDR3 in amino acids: CASSLAGPGTGELFF. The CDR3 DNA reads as TGCGCCAGCAGCTTGGCGGGCCCGGGCACCGGGGAGCTGTTTTTT. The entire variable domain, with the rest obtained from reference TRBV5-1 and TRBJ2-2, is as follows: KAGVTQTPRYLIKTRGQQVTLSCSPISGHRSVSWYQQTPGQGLQFLFEYFSETQRNKGNFPGRFSGRQFSNSRSEMNVSTLELGDSALYLCASSLAGPGTGELFFGEGSRLTVL.

The CDR3 DNA sequence: TGTGCCAGCAGCTTAGAGGTTCAGGGCTATTCACCCCTCCACTTT. This gives the protein CASSLEVQGYSPLHF. The chain employs TRBV11-3 and TRBJ1-6; possibly TRBD1 for D (5 bases). Trimming pared 0 bases from V and 8 bases from J, leaving 11 bases between. The germline V gene encodes CDR1 SGHNT and CDR2 YENEEA. This CDR3 contains 15 residues.

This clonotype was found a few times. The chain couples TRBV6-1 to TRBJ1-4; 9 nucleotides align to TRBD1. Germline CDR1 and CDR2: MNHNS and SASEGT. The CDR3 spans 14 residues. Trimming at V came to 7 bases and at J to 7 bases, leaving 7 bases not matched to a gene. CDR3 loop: CASNQQGALEKLFF. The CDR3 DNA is TGTGCCAGCAACCAACAGGGGGCCCTTGAAAAACTGTTTTTT.

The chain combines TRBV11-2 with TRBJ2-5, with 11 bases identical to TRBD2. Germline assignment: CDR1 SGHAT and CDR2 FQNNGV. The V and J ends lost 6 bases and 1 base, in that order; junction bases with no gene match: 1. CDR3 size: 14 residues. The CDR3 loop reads CASRTSGTQETQYF. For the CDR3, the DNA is TGTGCCAGCAGGACTAGCGGGACCCAAGAGACCCAGTACTTC. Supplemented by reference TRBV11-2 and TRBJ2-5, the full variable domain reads EAGVAQSPRYKIIEKRQSVAFWCNPISGHATLYWYQQILGQGPKLLIQFQNNGVVDDSQLPKDRFSAERLKGVDSTLKIQPAKLEDSAVYLCASRTSGTQETQYFGPGTRLLVL.

In nucleotides, the CDR3 is TGTGCCAGCAGCGCGAGGAGGGTTACTAATGAAAAACTGTTTTTT. Translation: CASSARRVTNEKLFF. This chain connects TRBV5-6 to TRBJ1-4; the D is unclear. The CDR3 covers 15 residues. Trimming left V 4 bases short and J 2 bases short, with 12 bases between. CDR1 and CDR2 from the germline V gene are SGHDT and YYEEEE. Filled out from reference TRBV5-6 and TRBJ1-4, the complete variable domain reads DAGVTQSPTHLIKTRGQQVTLRCSPKSGHDTVSWYQQALGQGPQFIFQYYEEEERQRGNFPDRFSGHQFPNYSSELNVNALLLGDSALYLCASSARRVTNEKLFFGSGTQLSVL.

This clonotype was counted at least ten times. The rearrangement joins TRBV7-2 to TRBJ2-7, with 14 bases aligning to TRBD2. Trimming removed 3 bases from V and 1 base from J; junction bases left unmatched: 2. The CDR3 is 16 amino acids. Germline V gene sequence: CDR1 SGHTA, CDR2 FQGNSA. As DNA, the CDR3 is TGTGCCAGCAGCTTTGGACTAGCGGGGGGATCCTACGAGCAGTACTTC. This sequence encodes CASSFGLAGGSYEQYF.

The CDR3 DNA reads as TGCAGTGCTGCTCAAGTTCGAGGGGTTGGCAAAAACATTCAGTACTTC. It specifies CSAAQVRGVGKNIQYF. This chain uses TRBV20-1 with TRBJ2-4; perhaps D is TRBD1 or TRBD2 (5 bases each). V was pared by 5 bases and J by 3 bases, with 20 bases between. This CDR3 has 16 residues. The germline CDR1 and CDR2 sequences are DFQATT and SNEGSKA (reference sequence).

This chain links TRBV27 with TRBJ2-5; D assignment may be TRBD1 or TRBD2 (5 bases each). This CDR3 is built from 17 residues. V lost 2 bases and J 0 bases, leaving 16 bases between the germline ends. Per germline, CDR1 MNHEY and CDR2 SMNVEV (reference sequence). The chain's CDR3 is CASSLRFGTPYQETQYF. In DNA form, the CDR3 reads TGTGCCAGCAGTTTAAGGTTTGGGACCCCGTACCAAGAGACCCAGTACTTC.

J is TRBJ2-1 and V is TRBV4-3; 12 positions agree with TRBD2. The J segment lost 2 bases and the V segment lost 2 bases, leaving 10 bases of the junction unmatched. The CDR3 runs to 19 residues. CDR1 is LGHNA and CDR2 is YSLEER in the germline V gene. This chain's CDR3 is CASSQILAGGRVTYNEQFF. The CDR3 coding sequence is TGCGCCAGCAGCCAAATTCTAGCGGGAGGGCGAGTAACCTACAATGAGCAGTTCTTC.

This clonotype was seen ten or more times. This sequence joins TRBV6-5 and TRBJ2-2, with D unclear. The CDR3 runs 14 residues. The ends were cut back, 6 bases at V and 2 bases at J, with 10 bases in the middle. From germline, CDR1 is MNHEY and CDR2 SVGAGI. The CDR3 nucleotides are TGTGCCAGCAGCCCTGGACCCAACACCGGGGAGCTGTTTTTT. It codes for CASSPGPNTGELFF.

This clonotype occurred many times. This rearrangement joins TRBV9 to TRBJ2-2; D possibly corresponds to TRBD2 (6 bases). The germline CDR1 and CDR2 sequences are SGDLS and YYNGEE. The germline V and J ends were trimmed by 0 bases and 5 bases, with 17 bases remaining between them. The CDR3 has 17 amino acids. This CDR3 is CASSVGRVAGRTGELFF. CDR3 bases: TGTGCCAGCAGCGTAGGGAGGGTTGCGGGTCGGACCGGGGAGCTGTTTTTT.

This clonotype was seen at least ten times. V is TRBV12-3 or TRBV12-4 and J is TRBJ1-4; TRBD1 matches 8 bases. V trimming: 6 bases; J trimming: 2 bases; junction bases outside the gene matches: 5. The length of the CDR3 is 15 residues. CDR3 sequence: CASRDRTGTNEKLFF. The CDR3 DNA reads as TGTGCCAGCAGAGACCGGACAGGGACTAATGAAAAACTGTTTTTT.

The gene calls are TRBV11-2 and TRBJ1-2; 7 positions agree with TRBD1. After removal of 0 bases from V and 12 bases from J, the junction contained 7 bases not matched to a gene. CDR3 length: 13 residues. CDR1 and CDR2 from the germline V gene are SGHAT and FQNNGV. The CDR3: CASSLEGTAGNTF. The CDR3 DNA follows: TGTGCCAGCAGCTTAGAAGGGACAGCTGGAAACACCTTC.

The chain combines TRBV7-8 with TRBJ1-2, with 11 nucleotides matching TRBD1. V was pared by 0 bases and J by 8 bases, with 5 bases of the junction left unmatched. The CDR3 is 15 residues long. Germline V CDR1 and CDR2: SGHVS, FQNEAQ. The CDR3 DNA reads TGTGCCAGCAGCTTAGCGGGGACAGGGGGGCGCGGCTACACCTTC. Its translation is CASSLAGTGGRGYTF.

The CDR3 DNA reads TGTGCCAGCAGCCGATTGAGCGGCTACGAGCAGTACTTC. Its protein product is CASSRLSGYEQYF. This chain joins TRBV4-2 and TRBJ2-7; a weak D match, TRBD2 (5 bases). The V and J ends lost 4 bases and 3 bases respectively, with 10 bases between them. CDR1 and CDR2 (germline): LGHNA, YNFKEQ. The length of the CDR3 is 13 residues.

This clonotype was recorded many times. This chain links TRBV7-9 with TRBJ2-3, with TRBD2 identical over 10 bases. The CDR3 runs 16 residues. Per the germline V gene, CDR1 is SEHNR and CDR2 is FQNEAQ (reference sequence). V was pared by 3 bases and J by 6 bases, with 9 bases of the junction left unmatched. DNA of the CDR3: TGTGCCAGCAGCTTCCCTAGCGGGAGAGAAATGGATACGCAGTATTTT. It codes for CASSFPSGREMDTQYF.

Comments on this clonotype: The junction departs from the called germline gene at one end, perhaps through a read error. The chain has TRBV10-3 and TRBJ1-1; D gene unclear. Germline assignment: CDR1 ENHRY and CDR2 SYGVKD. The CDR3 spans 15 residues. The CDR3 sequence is CAISESGLLNTKAFF. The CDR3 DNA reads TGTGCCATCAGTGAGTCGGGTCTATTGAACACTAAAGCTTTCTTT.

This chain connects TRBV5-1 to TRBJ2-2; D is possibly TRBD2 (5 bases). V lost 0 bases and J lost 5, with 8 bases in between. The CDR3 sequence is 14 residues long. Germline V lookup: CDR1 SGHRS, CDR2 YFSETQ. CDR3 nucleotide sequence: TGCGCCAGCAGCTTGGTGACGGGGACCGGGGAGCTGTTTTTT. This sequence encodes CASSLVTGTGELFF.

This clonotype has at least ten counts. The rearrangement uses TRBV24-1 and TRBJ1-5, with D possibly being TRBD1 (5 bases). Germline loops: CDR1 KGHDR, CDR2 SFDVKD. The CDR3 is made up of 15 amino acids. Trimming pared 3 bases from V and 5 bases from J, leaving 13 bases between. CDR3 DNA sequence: TGTGCCACCAGTGATGGGGGGGACCCGTATCAGCCCCAGCATTTT. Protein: CATSDGGDPYQPQHF.

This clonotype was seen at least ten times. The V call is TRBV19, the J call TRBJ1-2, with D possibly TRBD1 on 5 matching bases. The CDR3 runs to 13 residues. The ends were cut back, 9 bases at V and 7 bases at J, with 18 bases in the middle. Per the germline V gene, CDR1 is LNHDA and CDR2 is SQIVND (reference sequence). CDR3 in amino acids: CASNPGPGGGYTF. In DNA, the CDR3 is TGTGCCAGCAACCCGGGCCCCGGGGGTGGCTACACCTTC.

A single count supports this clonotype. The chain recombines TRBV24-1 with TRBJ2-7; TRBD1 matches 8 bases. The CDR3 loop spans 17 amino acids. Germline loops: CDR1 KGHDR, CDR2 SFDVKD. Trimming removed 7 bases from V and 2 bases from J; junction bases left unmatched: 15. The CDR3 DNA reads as TGTGCCACCAGCAGCTTTGACCGGGACAGGCCCACCTACGAGCAGTACTTC. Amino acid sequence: CATSSFDRDRPTYEQYF.